Listed below are T cell receptor beta chains from one sample, sequenced in a study of T cell responses to AZD1222 COVID-19 vaccine. The protocol was immunoSEQ multiplex PCR, while the TCRdb copy is restricted to in-frame clones and leaves out a portion. The sample contains over 60,000 clones, about nine tenths of which appear only once. The specimen was peripheral blood, collected on day 0 of AZD1222 vaccination. All receptors derive from an adult in good health. Each CDR3 is given with its conserved first and last residue. The D gene is left open where the match is weak. Size tells how often a clone was seen (once, few, many) or the class of an expanded clone, and some rows leave it out.

clone size	V gene	D gene	J gene	CDR3 DNA	CDR3 protein
NA	TRBV7-9	NA	TRBJ2-7	TGTGCCAGCAGCTTGTCTGGGTCCCACTACGAGCAGTACTTC	CASSLSGSHYEQYF
NA	TRBV3-1/TRBV3-2	TRBD1	TRBJ1-2	TGTGCCAGCAGCCACTTACCGGACAGGCGTTATGGCTACACCTTC	CASSHLPDRRYGYTF
NA	TRBV5-1	NA	TRBJ2-1	TGCGCCAGCAGGGTCGATCAATACAATGAGCAGTTCTTC	CASRVDQYNEQFF
NA	TRBV28	NA	TRBJ1-3	TGTGCCAGCAGTTTAATCCAGGGCGTAGGTGGAAACACCATATATTTT	CASSLIQGVGGNTIYF
once	TRBV5-1	TRBD1	TRBJ2-5	TGCGCCAGCAGCTTGGCCCCCGGGACAGTACAAGAGACCCAGTACTTC	CASSLAPGTVQETQYF
NA	TRBV5-5	TRBD1	TRBJ1-2	TGTGCCAGCAGCCACTACCTACCGGGACAGGGGGCACAGGACTATGGCTACACCTTC	CASSHYLPGQGAQDYGYTF
NA	TRBV6-6	NA	TRBJ1-3	TGTGCCAGCAGTTACGTAAGGACCCCTGGAAACACCATATATTTT	CASSYVRTPGNTIYF
NA	TRBV27	TRBD2	TRBJ2-1	TGTGCCAGCAAATCCTTAGCGGCGGGGGATAATGAGCAGTTCTTC	CASKSLAAGDNEQFF
NA	TRBV6-2/TRBV6-3	TRBD1	TRBJ2-4	TGTGCCAGCAGCCCGGGACAGGGCTTACCCATTCAGTACTTC	CASSPGQGLPIQYF
NA	TRBV30	NA	TRBJ1-1	TGTGCCTGGATTAGATCCAAATCACCAGCTTTCTTT	CAWIRSKSPAFF
NA	TRBV5-1	NA	TRBJ1-1	TGCGCCAGCAGCTTGGCCTCGGGGGTGATGAACACTGAAGCTTTCTTT	CASSLASGVMNTEAFF
NA	TRBV3-1/TRBV3-2	TRBD1	TRBJ2-7	TGTGCCAGCAGCCAGGGACAGGCCTACGAGCAGTACTTC	CASSQGQAYEQYF
NA	TRBV19	TRBD1	TRBJ1-5	TGTGCCAGTACGACAGGGGTCCATCAGCCCCAGCATTTT	CASTTGVHQPQHF
NA	TRBV6-5	NA	TRBJ1-5	TGTGCCAGCAGCCACTACAGGGAAAGCAATCAGCCCCAGCATTTT	CASSHYRESNQPQHF
NA	TRBV18	NA	TRBJ2-5	TGTGCCAGCTCACCGAACTTCGGGGAGACCCAGTACTTC	CASSPNFGETQYF
few	TRBV12-3/TRBV12-4	NA	TRBJ2-5	TGTGCCAGCAGTTCAGCGCTGGAGACCCAGTACTTC	CASSSALETQYF
NA	TRBV5-4	TRBD1	TRBJ1-2	TGTGCCAGCTCACCCGCGCCCGGGACAGGGCAATATGGCTACACCTTC	CASSPAPGTGQYGYTF
NA	TRBV20-1	NA	TRBJ2-5	TGCAGTGCTAGTCCCCTGGACACCACACAAGAGACCCAGTACTTC	CSASPLDTTQETQYF
NA	TRBV25-1	NA	TRBJ2-2	TGTGCCAGCAGTGAATCTGGAGGGTGGGACACCGGGGAGCTGTTTTTT	CASSESGGWDTGELFF
NA	TRBV19	NA	TRBJ1-1	TGTGCCAGTAACGGGGGCAGGAACACTGAAGCTTTCTTT	CASNGGRNTEAFF
NA	TRBV5-5	NA	TRBJ1-1	TGTGCCAGCAGCTTCATGGGTTTGGCAGCTTTCTTT	CASSFMGLAAFF
NA	TRBV5-4	NA	TRBJ1-2	TGTGCCAGCAGCCCCCGCGGCCCGGCTTCTTCGAACTATGGCTACACCTTC	CASSPRGPASSNYGYTF
NA	TRBV6-5	NA	TRBJ2-7	TGTGCCAGCAAAGGGATTGGGGACGAGCAGTACTTC	CASKGIGDEQYF
NA	TRBV19	NA	TRBJ1-2	TGTGCCAGTAGTATGCGCCAGAACTATGGCTACACCTTC	CASSMRQNYGYTF
NA	TRBV2	TRBD1	TRBJ2-7	TGTGCCAGCAGAAAGGGGGCATATTACGAGCAGTACTTC	CASRKGAYYEQYF
NA	TRBV7-9	TRBD1	TRBJ1-2	TGTGCCAGCCTGTCTGACAGGGCCGGATTATACTATGGCTACACCTTC	CASLSDRAGLYYGYTF
NA	TRBV30	NA	TRBJ1-6	TGTGCCTGGAGTTCCCGCCAGAGCTCCTATAATTCACCCCTCCACTTT	CAWSSRQSSYNSPLHF
NA	TRBV11-2	TRBD1	TRBJ1-2	TGTGCCAGCAGCCCCAGGGGGGACTATGGCTACACCTTC	CASSPRGDYGYTF
NA	TRBV6-4	NA	TRBJ2-7	TGTGCCAGCAGTGGACCTGGCGGGGAGGTCTCCAGGGCCTACGAGCAGTACTTC	CASSGPGGEVSRAYEQYF
NA	TRBV11-2	NA	TRBJ1-1	TGTGCCAGCAGGCGAACTTTTGGGAACACTGAAGCTTTCTTT	CASRRTFGNTEAFF
NA	TRBV28	NA	TRBJ2-3	TGTGCCAGCAGTTCACACACGTTAGATACGCAGTATTTT	CASSSHTLDTQYF
few	TRBV28	TRBD1	TRBJ1-4	TGTGCCAGCAGTAGGGGGGGACAGGCCTATGAAAAACTGTTTTTT	CASSRGGQAYEKLFF
few	TRBV6-6	NA	TRBJ1-4	TGTGCCAGCAGTTACCGCTCTAATGAAAAACTGTTTTTT	CASSYRSNEKLFF
few	TRBV19	NA	TRBJ1-5	TGTGCCAGTCGGTGGTGGAAAGGGCAGGGCAATCAGCCCCAGCATTTT	CASRWWKGQGNQPQHF
NA	TRBV2	NA	TRBJ1-5	TGTGCCAGCAGTGGGGGAGAAGGGAGCAATCAGCCCCAGCATTTT	CASSGGEGSNQPQHF
NA	TRBV7-2	NA	TRBJ1-6	TGTGCCAGCAGCTTAAAGGTACAGAAAGGGTATAATTCACCCCTCCACTTT	CASSLKVQKGYNSPLHF
few	TRBV3-1/TRBV3-2	NA	TRBJ2-7	TGTGCCAGCAGCCAAGATCACGGAAGGTACTACGAGCAGTACTTC	CASSQDHGRYYEQYF
NA	TRBV7-2	TRBD1	TRBJ1-6	TGTGCCAGCAGCCCACCGCCCGGACAGGGTAGGGATTCACCCCTCCACTTT	CASSPPPGQGRDSPLHF
NA	TRBV19	TRBD1	TRBJ1-2	TGTGCCAGTAACTCCGGGACAGGGGAGGGTGGCTACACCTTC	CASNSGTGEGGYTF
NA	TRBV30	NA	TRBJ2-2	TGTGCCTGGAGTAAACAGGGAATCGGGGAGCTGTTTTTT	CAWSKQGIGELFF